Below, 7 T cell receptor beta chains from the same sample are listed, as sequenced in a study of blood T cells in healthy people across ages. Using a J-beta primer mix together with a sample-barcoded 5' primer, a second PCR was run for roughly 6 to 11 cycles. TCRdb used MiXCR to reprocess the 5' RACE reads, holding one entry per CDR3 protein. The sample shows 1.5 million to 2 million distinct CDR3 sequences, roughly 43% of them seen only once. Sequencing was performed on blood. All receptors derive from a human donor in good health.

This clonotype has just one count. This chain connects TRBV6-6 to TRBJ1-2; TRBD1 might be the D (6 bases). The ends were cut back, 8 bases at V and 6 bases at J, with 22 bases in the middle. This CDR3 comprises 15 residues. Germline lookup yields CDR1 MNHNY and CDR2 SVGAGI (reference sequence). DNA for the CDR3: TGTGCCAGCTCAACCTTCAAGGGGGGGGTGGATGGCTACACCTTC. Amino acids: CASSTFKGGVDGYTF.

This sequence joins TRBV4-2 and TRBJ2-3, with no clear D. Germline V gene data show CDR1 as LGHNA and CDR2 as YNFKEQ. This CDR3 has 18 residues. V lost 3 bases and J 3 bases, leaving 22 bases between the germline ends. The CDR3 DNA sequence: TGTGCCAGCAGCCACGGCCTCGGGCCCTCTGGGTCGACAGATACGCAGTATTTT. Its protein product is CASSHGLGPSGSTDTQYF.

This clonotype was counted only a few times. The rearrangement uses TRBV6-6 and TRBJ1-2; no firm D call. This CDR3 region has 13 residues. Germline V gives CDR1 MNHNY, CDR2 SVGAGI (reference sequence). Trimming cost V 6 bases and J 6 bases, with 14 bases left between them. In DNA form, the CDR3 reads TGTGCCAGCAGCCCATCGCCCCCGAATGGCTACACCTTC. Residues: CASSPSPPNGYTF.

There are many counts of this clonotype. The rearrangement uses TRBV29-1 and TRBJ2-7; 7 bases map to TRBD1. The CDR3 spans 14 residues. V lost 7 bases to trimming and J lost 4 bases; unmatched junction nucleotides: 13. Germline V gene data show CDR1 as SQVTM and CDR2 as ANQGSEA. CDR3 sequence (DNA): TGCAGCGCTGGTATGGGAAGGGGGCCTTACGAGCAGTACTTC. Protein sequence: CSAGMGRGPYEQYF.

This chain links TRBV4-1 with TRBJ2-3, with 12 bases aligning to TRBD2. V lost 0 bases to trimming and J lost 0 bases; unmatched junction nucleotides: 10. The CDR3 loop spans 20 amino acids. Germline CDR1 MGHRA, CDR2 YSYEKL. CDR3 sequence (DNA): TGCGCCAGCAGCCAAGATCGGAGACTAGCGGGGGAGCACAGCACAGATACGCAGTATTTT. Its translation: CASSQDRRLAGEHSTDTQYF.

To note about this clonotype: The junction shows a germline mismatch at one end, possibly a read error. The chain carries TRBV7-2 and TRBJ2-7; maybe TRBD1 (6 bases). The CDR3 extends over 16 amino acids. Germline CDR1 and CDR2: SGHTA and FQGNSA. In nucleotides, the CDR3 is TGTGCCTGCAGCCCAACCCTTTCCGGGACAAACTACGAGCAGTACTTC. It specifies CACSPTLSGTNYEQYF.

The chain links TRBV7-2 to TRBJ1-5; 8 nucleotides agree with TRBD1. V was clipped by 4 bases and J by 3 bases; unmatched bases: 5. The germline CDR1 and CDR2 sequences are SGHTA and FQGNSA. The CDR3 runs to 15 residues. The CDR3 bases are TGTGCCAGCAGCTCTCGGACAGGGCCCAATCAGCCCCAGCATTTT. It translates to CASSSRTGPNQPQHF.